The 28 T cell receptor beta chains below come from one sample, sequenced in a study of CD4 T cells in relation to SARS-CoV-2 and coronaviruses. Only in-frame clones appear in the TCRdb table, and some are missing; sequencing was by immunoSEQ multiplex PCR. The sample has just over 25,000 clones, roughly 76% seen once. No antigens are known for them. The unexposed donors gave CD4+ T cells in about 2010-2019, prior to COVID-19. Isolation of CD4+ T cells took place after about eleven days in culture. Sequencing was performed on CD4+ T cells from PBMCs, cultured in vitro. These receptors all stem from a human donor in good health.

The chain is built from TRBV7-3 and TRBJ2-1; tentative D call: TRBD2 (5 bases). The CDR3 covers 14 residues. Per the germline V gene, CDR1 is SGHTA and CDR2 is FQGTGA. Trimming stripped 5 bases from V and 5 bases from J, with 13 bases between. The CDR3, as DNA: TGTGCCAGCAGCCCCCCGGGGTCCAACAATGAGCAGTTCTTC. Translating it yields CASSPPGSNNEQFF.

The DNA of the CDR3 is TGTGCCAGCACGGGACAGGGGGCAGATACGCAGTATTTT. This sequence encodes CASTGQGADTQYF. The chain joins TRBV2 to TRBJ2-3, with TRBD1 matching over 11 bases. Looked up from germline, CDR1 is SNHLY and CDR2 is FYNNEI. This CDR3 has 13 residues. V shed 7 bases, J shed 4 bases, and the junction held 1 base outside the gene matches.

The chain carries TRBV14 and TRBJ1-2; D gene unclear. Trimming left V 6 bases short and J 3 bases short, with 11 bases between. This CDR3 is 13 amino acids long. CDR1 and CDR2 from the germline V gene are SGHDN and FVKESK. CDR3 region: CASRPHGDYGYTF. In DNA, the CDR3 is TGTGCCAGCAGACCACACGGGGACTATGGCTACACCTTC.

The chain links TRBV19 to TRBJ2-3; D possibly corresponds to TRBD2 (6 bases). This CDR3 comprises 12 residues. With 5 bases removed from V and 7 bases from J, the gap between germline ends came to 10 bases. CDR1 is LNHDA and CDR2 is SQIVND in the germline V gene (reference sequence). Here the CDR3 reads CASSDSGYTQYF. CDR3 DNA: TGTGCCAGTAGTGATAGCGGATATACGCAGTATTTT.

The rearrangement links TRBV5-5 to TRBJ1-1, with D tentatively TRBD1 (6 bases). In germline, CDR1 is SGHKS, CDR2 YYEKEE (reference sequence). The CDR3 runs to 14 residues. V was pared by 1 base and J by 4 bases, with 11 bases between. CDR3 sequence: CASSLQGYGTEAFF. The CDR3 DNA is TGTGCCAGCAGCTTGCAGGGGTACGGCACTGAAGCTTTCTTT.

The rearrangement joins TRBV2 to TRBJ2-3; D possibly corresponds to TRBD2 (6 bases). The length of the CDR3 is 15 residues. V shed 8 bases and J shed 2 bases, with 17 bases lying between them. Germline loops: CDR1 SNHLY, CDR2 FYNNEI. The CDR3 coding sequence is TGTGCCAGCGACACGCGGGGTGGAGCCACAGATACGCAGTATTTT. Protein: CASDTRGGATDTQYF.

This clone is medium-sized in the sample. This chain joins TRBV6-5 and TRBJ2-3; D may be TRBD2 (5 bases). The CDR3 sequence is 13 residues long. V was cut by 8 bases and J by 3 bases, with 12 bases left in between. Germline V gives CDR1 MNHEY, CDR2 SVGAGI. The CDR3 DNA is TGTGCCAGCTCCAAATCGGGGACAGATACGCAGTATTTT. Translation gives CASSKSGTDTQYF.

The gene calls are TRBV10-3 and TRBJ1-1; D is uncertain. Germline lookup yields CDR1 ENHRY and CDR2 SYGVKD. The CDR3 is 11 residues long. V dropped 6 bases and J dropped 1 base, with 3 bases sitting between them. CDR3 DNA: TGTGCCATCAGGGGGAACACTGAAGCTTTCTTT. This codes for CAIRGNTEAFF.

The J gene is TRBJ2-2, the V gene TRBV12-5; D is possibly TRBD1 (5 bases). The length of the CDR3 is 12 residues. CDR1 LGHNT and CDR2 FRNRAP come from the germline V gene. V lost 4 bases and J lost 6, with 6 bases in between. The CDR3 DNA is TGTGCTAGTGGTTCCAGGGCCGGGGAGCTGTTTTTT. Residues: CASGSRAGELFF.

J is TRBJ2-1 and V is TRBV9; TRBD2 matches 13 bases. The CDR3 is made up of 15 amino acids. V lost 0 bases to trimming and J lost 7 bases; unmatched junction nucleotides: 1. The germline CDR1 and CDR2 sequences are SGDLS and YYNGEE. Here the CDR3 DNA reads TGTGCCAGCAGCGTAGGGGGACTAGCGGGGAATGAGCAGTTCTTC. Amino acid sequence: CASSVGGLAGNEQFF.

This clone was seen more than once but under ten times. The rearrangement joins TRBV19 to TRBJ2-2, with TRBD1 as a possible D gene (5 bases). The V end was cut by 5 bases, the J end by 6 bases, with 19 bases between. This CDR3 spans 16 amino acids. CDR1 is LNHDA and CDR2 is SQIVND in the germline V gene (reference sequence). The CDR3 DNA follows: TGTGCCAGTAGTTCCCAAATCGGTAGGGGCCCCGGGGAGCTGTTTTTT. Amino acid sequence: CASSSQIGRGPGELFF.

The chain joins TRBV5-1 to TRBJ2-7, with TRBD1 identical over 9 bases. CDR1 is SGHRS and CDR2 is YFSETQ in the germline V gene. V lost 1 base, J lost 7 bases, and 6 bases stayed unmatched. CDR3 size: 14 residues. CDR3 protein: CASSLSQGAREQYF. CDR3 sequence (DNA): TGCGCCAGCAGCTTGTCACAGGGGGCCCGGGAGCAGTACTTC.

This clone was counted a few times. This chain connects TRBV5-4 to TRBJ1-1; TRBD1 is a possible D gene (6 bases). The CDR3 loop spans 16 amino acids. With 4 bases removed from V and 0 bases from J, the gap between germline ends came to 16 bases. CDR1 SGHNT and CDR2 YYREEE come from the germline V gene (reference sequence). CDR3 sequence: CASSKNRQDLNTEAFF. The CDR3 nucleotides read TGTGCCAGCAGCAAGAACCGACAGGACTTGAACACTGAAGCTTTCTTT.

This rearrangement joins TRBV7-2 to TRBJ2-7; tentative D call: TRBD1 (5 bases). Trimming removed 2 bases at V and 4 bases at J, with 12 bases between. The CDR3 runs to 14 residues. Germline CDR1 reads SGHTA; CDR2 reads FQGNSA. The CDR3 DNA reads TGTGCCAGCAGCTTACGGCAGGGCCTATACGAGCAGTACTTC. Translating it yields CASSLRQGLYEQYF.

CDR3 amino acids: CASGDETGGYITDHYGYTF. CDR3 coding DNA: TGTGCTAGTGGGGACGAAACAGGGGGCTATATCACCGACCATTATGGCTACACCTTC. The chain couples TRBV12-5 to TRBJ1-2, with 9 bases lining up with TRBD1. V gave up 6 bases and J gave up 5 bases; unmatched junction bases: 22. The CDR3 runs to 19 residues. Per germline, CDR1 LGHNT and CDR2 FRNRAP.

This clone was observed a few times. V is TRBV6-2 or TRBV6-3 and J is TRBJ1-5; perhaps TRBD1 as D (5 bases). CDR1 and CDR2 (germline): MNHEY, SVGEGT. Trimming shortened V by 4 bases and J by 4 bases, and 8 bases separated the two germline ends. The CDR3 consists of 13 residues. CDR3 sequence reads: CASSWDVNQPQHF. The CDR3 region has the DNA TGTGCCAGCAGTTGGGACGTGAATCAGCCCCAGCATTTT.

This clone was counted a single time. The gene calls are TRBV6-6 and TRBJ1-1; a weak D match, TRBD1 (5 bases). Trimming removed 2 bases from V and 8 bases from J, with 12 bases in between. The germline V gene encodes CDR1 MNHNY and CDR2 SVGAGI (reference sequence). The CDR3 totals 13 residues. The CDR3 DNA is TGTGCCAGCAGTTACGACAGAGACCTCGAAGCTTTCTTT. This codes for CASSYDRDLEAFF.

The rearrangement uses TRBV2 and TRBJ1-1, with D perhaps TRBD1 (6 bases). Germline loops: CDR1 SNHLY, CDR2 FYNNEI. The V gene lost 2 bases and the J gene lost 7 bases, with 20 bases spanning the gap. The length of the CDR3 is 16 residues. CDR3 nucleotide sequence: TGTGCCAGCAGTGAACCCCCGAGGAGGGGGAGGAGTGAAGCTTTCTTT. It is translated as CASSEPPRRGRSEAFF.

This chain uses TRBV5-6 with TRBJ2-7, with D hard to call. Germline V CDR1 and CDR2: SGHDT, YYEEEE. The CDR3 is made up of 12 amino acids. V dropped 4 bases and J dropped 4 bases, with 9 bases sitting between them. CDR3 amino acids: CASSPYGYEQYF. For the CDR3, the DNA is TGTGCCAGCAGCCCATACGGGTACGAGCAGTACTTC.

J is TRBJ2-7 and V is TRBV5-1, with unresolved D. V was cut by 0 bases and J by 2 bases, with 15 bases left in between. Germline V CDR1 and CDR2: SGHRS, YFSETQ. This CDR3 has 16 amino acids. CDR3 sequence: CASSLVYSPLPYEQYF. CDR3 coding DNA: TGCGCCAGCAGCTTGGTTTATAGTCCTCTACCCTACGAGCAGTACTTC.

This clone was detected once. The chain recombines TRBV6-5 with TRBJ1-5; 8 nucleotides line up with TRBD1. V was pared by 6 bases and J by 6 bases, with 7 bases of the junction left unmatched. There are 14 residues in the CDR3. CDR1 and CDR2 (germline): MNHEY, SVGAGI. CDR3 sequence: CASRIGQGSQPQHF. The CDR3 coding sequence is TGTGCCAGCAGGATCGGACAGGGCAGTCAGCCCCAGCATTTT.

The CDR3 DNA reads as TGTGCCAGCAGCTTAGTGGGCTACGAGCAGTACTTC. This gives the protein CASSLVGYEQYF. V is TRBV5-6 and J is TRBJ2-7; D uncertain. Germline-derived CDR1 and CDR2 are SGHDT and YYEEEE. This CDR3 has 12 residues. Trimming stripped 2 bases from V and 3 bases from J, with 6 bases between.

The chain couples TRBV2 to TRBJ1-5; D unresolved. Germline CDR1 and CDR2: SNHLY and FYNNEI. This CDR3 region has 13 residues. V was shortened by 8 bases and J by 0 bases, with 8 bases between the two germline ends. CDR3: CASRGISNQPQHF. DNA for the CDR3: TGTGCCAGCCGAGGTATTAGCAATCAGCCCCAGCATTTT.

The chain employs TRBV19 and TRBJ2-4; tentatively, D is TRBD2 (6 bases). CDR3 size: 14 residues. V lost 3 bases to trimming and J lost 6 bases, with 12 bases between them. Germline values: CDR1 LNHDA, CDR2 SQIVND (reference sequence). The CDR3 loop is CASSMRMGGNIQYF. The CDR3 nucleotides are TGTGCCAGTAGTATGCGGATGGGGGGAAACATTCAGTACTTC.

The chain employs TRBV2 and TRBJ1-5; no reliable D call. The germline V and J ends were trimmed by 4 bases and 0 bases, with 10 bases remaining between them. The CDR3 extends over 15 amino acids. The germline V gene has CDR1 SNHLY and CDR2 FYNNEI. CDR3 bases: TGTGCCAGCAGTGGTAGGAGGAGTAGCAATCAGCCCCAGCATTTT. This codes for CASSGRRSSNQPQHF.

This clone has just a few counts. The chain couples TRBV5-4 to TRBJ2-5; 7 nucleotides agree with TRBD2. V shed 4 bases, J shed 4 bases, and the junction held 10 bases outside the gene matches. The CDR3 extends over 15 amino acids. Germline CDR1 SGHNT, CDR2 YYREEE (reference sequence). The CDR3 nucleotides read TGTGCCAGCAGCAATCACCTTGCGGGAGTAGAGACCCAGTACTTC. It is translated as CASSNHLAGVETQYF.

CDR3 DNA: TGTGCCAGCAGCTGGACCTCAGGGGGGGAGCTGTTTTTT. It specifies CASSWTSGGELFF. This chain connects TRBV7-3 to TRBJ2-2; possible D gene TRBD1, 5 bases. CDR1 and CDR2 (germline): SGHTA, FQGTGA. The CDR3 runs 13 residues. V was trimmed by 4 bases and J by 8 bases, leaving 11 bases between them.

This clone has only one observation. V is TRBV23-1 and J is TRBJ2-1; no definite D call. TRBV23-1 belongs to the ORF category, with a function that is uncertain. Trimming cost V 2 bases and J 7 bases, with 6 bases left between them. This CDR3 has 12 residues. The CDR3 loop reads CASSQSKNEQFF. The CDR3 DNA reads as TGCGCCAGCAGTCAAAGCAAAAATGAGCAGTTCTTC.